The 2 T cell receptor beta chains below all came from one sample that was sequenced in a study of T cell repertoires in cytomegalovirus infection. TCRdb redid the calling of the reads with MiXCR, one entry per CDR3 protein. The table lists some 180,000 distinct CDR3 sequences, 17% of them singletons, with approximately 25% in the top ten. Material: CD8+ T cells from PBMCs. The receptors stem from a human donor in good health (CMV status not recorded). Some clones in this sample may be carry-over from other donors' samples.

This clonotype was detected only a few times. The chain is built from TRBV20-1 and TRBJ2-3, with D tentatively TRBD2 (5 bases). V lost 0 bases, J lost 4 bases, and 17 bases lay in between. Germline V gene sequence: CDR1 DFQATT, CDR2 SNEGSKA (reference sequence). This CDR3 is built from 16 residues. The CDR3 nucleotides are TGCAGTGCTAGAGATCTAAGGCTAGCCCAATCAGATACGCAGTATTTT. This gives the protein CSARDLRLAQSDTQYF.

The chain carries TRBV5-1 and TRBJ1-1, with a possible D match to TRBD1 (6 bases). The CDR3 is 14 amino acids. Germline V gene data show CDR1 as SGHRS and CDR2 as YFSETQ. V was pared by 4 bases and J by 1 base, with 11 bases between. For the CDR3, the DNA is TGCGCCAGCAGCCCGGGACATAAGAACACTGAAGCTTTCTTT. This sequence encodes CASSPGHKNTEAFF. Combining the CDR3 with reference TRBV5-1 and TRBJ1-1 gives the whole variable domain KAGVTQTPRYLIKTRGQQVTLSCSPISGHRSVSWYQQTPGQGLQFLFEYFSETQRNKGNFPGRFSGRQFSNSRSEMNVSTLELGDSALYLCASSPGHKNTEAFFGQGTRLTVV.